The source of this T cell receptor (beta chain) is a study of blood T cell repertoires in COVID-19. The CDR3 loop spans 18 amino acids. Germline CDR1 is KGHDR and CDR2 is SFDVKD. V lost 4 bases to trimming and J lost 4 bases; unmatched junction nucleotides: 17. Some clones are missing from TCRdb's copy, which holds only in-frame ones; the method was immunoSEQ multiplex PCR. The sample has 80,000 to 100,000 clones; around 86% are singletons. This sequence was found in a man aged 50-59 years with acute or convalescent COVID-19. V and J are TRBV24-1 and TRBJ1-2, with 7 nucleotides matching TRBD1. The specimen sequenced was peripheral blood. The CDR3 region has the DNA TGTGCCACCAGTGACAGCCGGGACAGTACAATGTGGGGCTATGGCTACACCTTC. Protein sequence: CATSDSRDSTMWGYGYTF.